Listed below are T cell receptor beta chains from one sample, sequenced in a study of tumor-infiltrating lymphocytes in primary liver carcinoma. Each CDR3 protein is one row after TCRdb ran MiXCR on the multiplex PCR reads. The sample records some 120,000 distinct CDR3 sequences, 64% being singletons. The material sequenced was liver tumor tissue from sampling region 3. Receptors originate from a woman aged 55-75 years with primary liver carcinoma and hepatitis B virus infection. The CDR3 runs from the conserved cysteine through the conserved F or W. D genes are given only for firm matches. Some rows mark clone size as missing; the rest say once, few, many or name a class of expanded clone.

abundance: few; v_gene: TRBV20-1; d_gene: -; j_gene: TRBJ2-7; CDR3aa: CSARLGEFRGHEQYF
abundance: many; v_gene: TRBV6-5; d_gene: -; j_gene: TRBJ2-7; CDR3aa: CASFTTTGTKGYEQYF
abundance: -; v_gene: TRBV5-8; d_gene: -; j_gene: TRBJ2-3; CDR3aa: CTSSPQWSTDTQYF
abundance: -; v_gene: TRBV30; d_gene: -; j_gene: TRBJ1-3; CDR3aa: CDWSRPRGAGNTIYF
abundance: many; v_gene: TRBV29-1; d_gene: -; j_gene: TRBJ1-2; CDR3aa: CSVGAGSYTF
abundance: -; v_gene: TRBV5-1; d_gene: -; j_gene: TRBJ2-1; CDR3aa: CASSISPLGNEQFF
abundance: once; v_gene: TRBV7-9; d_gene: TRBD1; j_gene: TRBJ1-1; CDR3aa: CVGSPQGSVSGAFF
abundance: -; v_gene: TRBV18; d_gene: TRBD1; j_gene: TRBJ1-5; CDR3aa: CASSPDRLSHQPQHF
abundance: -; v_gene: TRBV11-2; d_gene: -; j_gene: TRBJ1-1; CDR3aa: CASSLESGSEASF
abundance: many; v_gene: TRBV6-2/TRBV6-3; d_gene: -; j_gene: TRBJ1-5; CDR3aa: CASLGRSNQPQHF
abundance: few; v_gene: TRBV20-1; d_gene: -; j_gene: TRBJ2-7; CDR3aa: CSARRSLDSEQYF
abundance: medium-sized; v_gene: TRBV11-3; d_gene: -; j_gene: TRBJ2-1; CDR3aa: CASSLGDTAYNEQFF
abundance: -; v_gene: TRBV6-5; d_gene: -; j_gene: TRBJ1-1; CDR3aa: CTNRGMSSRNTEAFF
abundance: -; v_gene: TRBV4-1; d_gene: -; j_gene: TRBJ1-4; CDR3aa: CASSQEVPSNEKPFF
abundance: many; v_gene: TRBV6-1; d_gene: TRBD1; j_gene: TRBJ1-1; CDR3aa: CASSVGQARAEGTEAFF
abundance: -; v_gene: TRBV28; d_gene: -; j_gene: TRBJ2-7; CDR3aa: CASTIGQSYEQYF
abundance: -; v_gene: TRBV7-3; d_gene: TRBD2; j_gene: TRBJ2-5; CDR3aa: CASSLTGGVLAGARETQYF
abundance: -; v_gene: TRBV7-9; d_gene: -; j_gene: TRBJ2-7; CDR3aa: CISSLFPRRSHEQYF
abundance: many; v_gene: TRBV5-5; d_gene: TRBD2; j_gene: TRBJ2-1; CDR3aa: CASSMTSGRNEQFF
abundance: -; v_gene: TRBV7-6; d_gene: -; j_gene: TRBJ1-1; CDR3aa: CASSPSVPGTEAFF